What follows describes a single T cell receptor (beta chain). The data originate from a study of blood T cell repertoires in COVID-19. Study at large: Researchers got acute and convalescent COVID-19 samples from the United States, Italy and Spain. In each case, the material was cDNA or gDNA derived from T cells, B-cell-depleted T cells, or PBMCs.

Per the original data handling: How many nucleated cells were present was estimated from reference gene primer amplification. Clones were read by immunoSEQ multiplex PCR, and TCRdb kept only the in-frame ones, dropping some. Clone size and the V and J calls come from that table; the DNA yielded D and trimming. In the table there are about 240,000 clones, roughly 90% of which are singletons. Sequencing was done on a sample of peripheral blood. The source of this sequence is a man in his sixties who had recovered from COVID-19.

The chain's CDR3 is CASSVGGRADKRTQYF. CDR3 in DNA: TGTGCCAGCAGCGTAGGGGGGAGGGCAGACAAGAGAACCCAGTACTTC. The chain carries TRBV9 and TRBJ2-5, with 7 bases aligning to TRBD2. The CDR3 extends over 16 amino acids. V gave up 0 bases and J gave up 8 bases; unmatched junction bases: 13. Per germline, CDR1 SGDLS and CDR2 YYNGEE. The whole variable domain, remainder taken from reference TRBV9 and TRBJ2-5, is DSGVTQTPKHLITATGQRVTLRCSPRSGDLSVYWYQQSLDQGLQFLIQYYNGEERAKGNILERFSAQQFPDLHSELNLSSLELGDSALYFCASSVGGRADKRTQYFGPGTRLLVL.